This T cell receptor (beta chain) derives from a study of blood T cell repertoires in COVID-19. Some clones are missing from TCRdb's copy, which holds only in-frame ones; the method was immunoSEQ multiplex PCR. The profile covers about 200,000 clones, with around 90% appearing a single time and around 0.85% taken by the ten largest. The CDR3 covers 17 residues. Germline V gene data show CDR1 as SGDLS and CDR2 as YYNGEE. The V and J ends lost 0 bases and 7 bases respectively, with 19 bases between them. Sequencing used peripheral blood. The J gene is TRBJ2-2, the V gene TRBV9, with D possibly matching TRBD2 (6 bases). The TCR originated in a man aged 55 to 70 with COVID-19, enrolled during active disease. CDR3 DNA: TGTGCCAGCAGCGTAGAAAGTCGGACTACCTATGGCGGGGAGCTGTTTTTT. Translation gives CASSVESRTTYGGELFF. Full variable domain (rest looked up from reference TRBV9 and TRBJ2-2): DSGVTQTPKHLITATGQRVTLRCSPRSGDLSVYWYQQSLDQGLQFLIQYYNGEERAKGNILERFSAQQFPDLHSELNLSSLELGDSALYFCASSVESRTTYGGELFFGEGSRLTVL.